This entry lists 18 T cell receptor beta chains sequenced from one sample in a study of blood T cell repertoires in COVID-19. TCRdb's table, derived via immunoSEQ multiplex PCR, lists solely in-frame clones and lacks some. The table has some 150,000 clones, 75% to 90% seen once; the top ten hold around 4.2%. Sample: PBMCs or T cells enriched from blood (not recorded which). Receptor source: a man aged 50-60 years who had recovered from COVID-19.

The genes are TRBV27 and TRBJ1-1; TRBD1 aligns across 9 bases. V was pared by 0 bases and J by 1 base, with 12 bases of the junction left unmatched. The CDR3 is 19 amino acids. Germline CDR1 MNHEY, CDR2 SMNVEV (reference sequence). DNA of the CDR3: TGTGCCAGCAGTTTATCGGGGGGACAGGGATTGTGGAAGAACACTGAAGCTTTCTTT. Amino acids: CASSLSGGQGLWKNTEAFF.

V usage is TRBV11-1 and J usage is TRBJ2-1, with 7 bases aligning to TRBD1. The CDR3 loop spans 14 amino acids. Trimming at V came to 3 bases and at J to 7 bases, leaving 6 bases not matched to a gene. From germline, CDR1 is SGHAT and CDR2 FQDESV (reference sequence). The DNA of the CDR3 is TGTGCCAGCAGCTTTAGGACAGGTCCGAATGAGCAGTTCTTC. It specifies CASSFRTGPNEQFF.

The V call is TRBV13, the J call TRBJ1-1, with D unclear. The germline V and J ends were trimmed by 3 bases and 3 bases, with 14 bases remaining between them. Germline CDR1 and CDR2: PRHDT and FYEKMQ (reference sequence). The CDR3 sequence is 15 residues long. The CDR3 is CASSFTLPYDTEAFF. Written as DNA, the CDR3 is TGTGCCAGCAGCTTTACCCTCCCCTACGACACTGAAGCTTTCTTT. Full variable domain (missing parts from reference TRBV13 and TRBJ1-1): AAGVIQSPRHLIKEKRETATLKCYPIPRHDTVYWYQQGPGQDPQFLISFYEKMQSDKGSIPDRFSAQQFSDYHSELNMSSLELGDSALYFCASSFTLPYDTEAFFGQGTRLTVV.

The V and J genes are TRBV29-1 and TRBJ1-2; D not resolved. Germline lookup yields CDR1 SQVTM and CDR2 ANQGSEA. V lost 7 bases to trimming and J lost 0 bases, with 12 bases between them. The CDR3 spans 13 residues. Written as DNA, the CDR3 is TGCAGCGCCAGTTTGAAGTCTAACTATGGCTACACCTTC. This sequence encodes CSASLKSNYGYTF. The full variable domain, rest sourced from reference TRBV29-1 and TRBJ1-2, is SAVISQKPSRDICQRGTSLTIQCQVDSQVTMMFWYRQQPGQSLTLIATANQGSEATYESGFVIDKFPISRPNLTFSTLTVSNMSPEDSSIYLCSASLKSNYGYTFGSGTRLTVV.

The chain recombines TRBV19 with TRBJ2-2, with D perhaps matching TRBD1 (6 bases). Trimming took 7 bases from V and 0 from J, leaving 12 bases between them. The CDR3 length is 15 residues. The V gene's germline CDR1 is LNHDA and CDR2 SQIVND (reference sequence). CDR3 DNA sequence: TGTGCCAGTATTCCGGGACATACGAACACCGGGGAGCTGTTTTTT. Translation: CASIPGHTNTGELFF.

CDR3 amino acids: CASSLVSGNYGYTF. The DNA of the CDR3 is TGTGCCAGCAGCTTAGTTTCAGGGAACTATGGCTACACCTTC. The V call is TRBV7-9, the J call TRBJ1-2, with D maybe TRBD1 (5 bases). The CDR3 is 14 amino acids. Between the trimmed V and J ends, which lost 1 base and 2 bases, there was a span of 8 bases. From germline, CDR1 is SEHNR and CDR2 FQNEAQ (reference sequence).

The genes are TRBV28 and TRBJ1-2; 7 bases map to TRBD1. Germline V gives CDR1 MDHEN, CDR2 SYDVKM. The trim removed 2 bases at V and 0 bases at J, leaving 6 bases unmatched. The CDR3 is 16 residues long. The CDR3 loop reads CASSLGGTATNYGYTF. The DNA for the CDR3 is TGTGCCAGCAGTTTAGGAGGGACAGCCACTAACTATGGCTACACCTTC.

The chain employs TRBV5-6 and TRBJ2-2; 11 positions match TRBD1. The length of the CDR3 is 16 residues. V dropped 0 bases and J dropped 7; count of bases not matched to a gene: 5. CDR1 and CDR2 (germline): SGHDT, YYEEEE. The CDR3 loop reads CASSLVGQGEVGELFF. CDR3 DNA sequence: TGTGCCAGCAGCTTGGTGGGACAGGGGGAAGTCGGGGAGCTGTTTTTT.

This CDR3 is CASSNGLSYEQYF. In DNA, the CDR3 is TGCGCCAGCAGCAACGGACTATCCTACGAGCAGTACTTC. The V and J genes are TRBV5-1 and TRBJ2-7, with D maybe TRBD2 (6 bases). The V end lost 4 bases, the J end lost 1 base, and 9 bases lay between the germline ends. Germline CDR1 SGHRS, CDR2 YFSETQ. The CDR3 has 13 amino acids.

The chain carries TRBV28 and TRBJ1-2; D is unresolved. The CDR3 is 13 residues long. V was trimmed by 2 bases and J by 6 bases, leaving 10 bases between them. Per germline, CDR1 MDHEN and CDR2 SYDVKM. The CDR3 coding sequence is TGTGCCAGCAGTTTAGCAGGCGCCAATGGCTACACCTTC. The encoded protein is CASSLAGANGYTF.

V usage is TRBV28 and J usage is TRBJ1-5; D remains ambiguous. CDR3 length: 16 residues. CDR1 MDHEN and CDR2 SYDVKM come from the germline V gene. Trimming pared 2 bases from V and 4 bases from J, leaving 15 bases between. CDR3 loop: CASSLKDFLGNQPQHF. In DNA form, the CDR3 reads TGTGCCAGCAGTTTAAAGGACTTTCTGGGGAATCAGCCCCAGCATTTT.

The rearrangement uses TRBV19 and TRBJ2-7; D is unclear. This CDR3 contains 14 residues. V was shortened by 4 bases and J by 7 bases, with 17 bases between the two germline ends. Germline-derived CDR1 and CDR2 are LNHDA and SQIVND (reference sequence). CDR3 sequence reads: CASSRVVSDWEQYF. The CDR3 DNA is TGTGCCAGTAGTAGGGTAGTCTCCGACTGGGAGCAGTACTTC.

This clone was counted between two and nine times. V usage is TRBV2 and J usage is TRBJ1-5, with 10 positions matching TRBD1. Germline-derived CDR1 and CDR2 are SNHLY and FYNNEI. The ends lost 6 bases at V and 7 bases at J; junction bases unmatched: 6. This CDR3 contains 14 residues. The CDR3, as DNA: TGTGCCAGCAGAGGGACAGGGGTGACGCAGCCCCAGCATTTT. Translating gives CASRGTGVTQPQHF.

In this sample, this clone turned up once. V usage is TRBV5-3 and J usage is TRBJ2-7; 9 nucleotides match TRBD2. TRBV5-3 is assigned to the ORF class and has an uncertain function. V shed 4 bases and J 4 bases; nucleotides not matched to a gene: 12. The CDR3 length is 16 residues. The CDR3 DNA reads as TGTGCCAGAAGCCATTATAGCGGGAGAGCAGGTTACGAGCAGTACTTC. It is translated as CARSHYSGRAGYEQYF.

A few counts support this clone. The V call is TRBV30, the J call TRBJ1-2; a possible D gene is TRBD1 (6 bases). Trimming removed 8 bases from V and 10 bases from J, with 14 bases in between. This CDR3 is built from 10 residues. Germline CDR1 is GTSNPN and CDR2 is SVGIG (reference sequence). The CDR3 nucleotides read TGTGCCCTGCGCAGGGGACCCTACACCTTC. It is translated as CALRRGPYTF.

The gene calls are TRBV18 and TRBJ2-7; TRBD2 aligns across 7 bases. CDR1 is KGHSH and CDR2 is LQKENI in the germline V gene. This CDR3 contains 14 residues. The trim removed 6 bases at V and 1 base at J, leaving 6 bases unmatched. CDR3 DNA sequence: TGTGCCAGCTCTATGGGCGGGGGATCCTACGAGCAGTACTTC. It translates to CASSMGGGSYEQYF.

This chain joins TRBV5-1 and TRBJ2-3, with 10 bases aligning to TRBD1. V shed 4 bases, J shed 1 base, and the junction held 6 bases outside the gene matches. There are 16 residues in the CDR3. Germline V gene sequence: CDR1 SGHRS, CDR2 YFSETQ. CDR3 coding DNA: TGCGCCAGCAGCAGCTCCGGGACAGGGGGCACAGATACGCAGTATTTT. This codes for CASSSSGTGGTDTQYF.

CDR3 coding DNA: TGCGCCAGCAGCGATCCAGGGGGAGCGAACATTCAGTACTTC. Translation: CASSDPGGANIQYF. The chain employs TRBV5-1 and TRBJ2-4; 7 bases agree with TRBD1. The germline gives CDR1 SGHRS, CDR2 YFSETQ. J lost 7 bases, V lost 4 bases, and 8 bases had no gene match. CDR3 size: 14 residues.